These 19 T cell receptor beta chains were sequenced from one sample in a study of blood T cell repertoires in COVID-19. Clones were read by immunoSEQ multiplex PCR, and TCRdb kept only the in-frame ones, dropping some. The sample gives a few hundred thousand clones, about 87% of which show up once; around 1.2% is in the top ten. The sample comprised PBMCs or T cells enriched from blood (not recorded which). The receptors were gathered from a woman between 40 and 50 years old with acute COVID-19.

This rearrangement joins TRBV4-1 to TRBJ1-4; TRBD1 matches 7 bases. There are 14 residues in the CDR3. Germline trimming cut 7 bases from V and 3 bases from J; bases unmatched to any gene: 5. Germline lookup yields CDR1 MGHRA and CDR2 YSYEKL. The CDR3 bases are TGCGCCAGCAACAGACAGGGCGCTAATGAAAAACTGTTTTTT. This sequence encodes CASNRQGANEKLFF.

The CDR3 DNA is TGTGCCACCAGCAGAGGGGCTAGCGGCGTATACGAGCAGTACTTC. It codes for CATSRGASGVYEQYF. The chain recombines TRBV15 with TRBJ2-7; 7 positions match TRBD2. Germline V gene sequence: CDR1 LNHNV, CDR2 YYDKDF (reference sequence). Losses at the gene ends were 1 base for V and 4 bases for J; bases not matched to a gene: 7. The length of the CDR3 is 15 residues.

The chain recombines TRBV9 with TRBJ2-1, with D possibly TRBD2 on 6 matching bases. Trimming removed 0 bases from V and 4 bases from J, with 11 bases in between. The CDR3 is 15 amino acids. Germline CDR1 and CDR2: SGDLS and YYNGEE. CDR3 amino acids: CASSVAGDRYNEQFF. The DNA for the CDR3 is TGTGCCAGCAGCGTAGCGGGGGACCGTTACAATGAGCAGTTCTTC.

This chain's CDR3 is CASSPPFPVNTEAFF. The CDR3 DNA reads TGTGCCAGCAGCCCTCCCTTCCCAGTGAACACTGAAGCTTTCTTT. V gene TRBV13 combines with J gene TRBJ1-1; D uncertain. This CDR3 is built from 15 residues. V was trimmed by 5 bases and J by 0 bases, leaving 13 bases between them. Germline V gene lookup returns CDR1 PRHDT and CDR2 FYEKMQ (reference sequence).

This chain links TRBV27 with TRBJ1-2, with 7 bases that match TRBD1. V was pared by 3 bases and J by 4 bases, with 5 bases of the junction left unmatched. Per the germline V gene, CDR1 is MNHEY and CDR2 is SMNVEV (reference sequence). The CDR3 is 14 residues long. DNA of the CDR3: TGTGCCAGCAGTTTCAGGGGGGACAGCTATGGCTACACCTTC. Translated: CASSFRGDSYGYTF.

The chain carries TRBV10-1 and TRBJ1-1; no reliable D call. Germline values: CDR1 WNHNN, CDR2 SYGVQD (reference sequence). This CDR3 contains 15 residues. V was clipped by 0 bases and J by 0 bases, with 8 bases between them. The CDR3: CASSESSEMNTEAFF. CDR3 DNA: TGCGCCAGCAGTGAGTCGTCGGAGATGAACACTGAAGCTTTCTTT.

The chain employs TRBV11-2 and TRBJ2-5; no clear D. V shed 2 bases and J shed 5 bases, with 15 bases lying between them. The CDR3 is made up of 15 amino acids. The germline gives CDR1 SGHAT, CDR2 FQNNGV. CDR3 bases: TGTGCCAGCAGCTTATCTCAGTGGGTCGGGGAGACCCAGTACTTC. It translates to CASSLSQWVGETQYF.

The chain recombines TRBV28 with TRBJ1-1, with 7 bases aligning to TRBD1. Trimming at V came to 2 bases and at J to 0 bases, leaving 3 bases not matched to a gene. CDR3 length: 15 residues. Germline V lookup: CDR1 MDHEN, CDR2 SYDVKM. The CDR3 DNA sequence: TGTGCCAGCAGTTTAAGGGGGACAGTGAACACTGAAGCTTTCTTT. Protein product: CASSLRGTVNTEAFF.

The chain recombines TRBV2 with TRBJ2-5, with D perhaps TRBD2 (6 bases). In germline, CDR1 is SNHLY, CDR2 FYNNEI. The CDR3 has 13 amino acids. Trimming took 6 bases from V and 0 from J, leaving 8 bases between them. The CDR3 DNA reads TGTGCCAGCAGGGAGGGGCACCAAGAGACCCAGTACTTC. Amino acids: CASREGHQETQYF. Looking up the rest from reference TRBV2 and TRBJ2-5 gives the full variable domain: EPEVTQTPSHQVTQMGQEVILRCVPISNHLYFYWYRQILGQKVEFLVSFYNNEISEKSEIFDDQFSVERPDGSNFTLKIRSTKLEDSAMYFCASREGHQETQYFGPGTRLLVL.

This clone appeared a few times. CDR3 bases: TGTGCCAGCAGTAGGATAGCAGCTAGCACAGATACGCAGTATTTT. Translating gives CASSRIAASTDTQYF. V usage is TRBV6-5 and J usage is TRBJ2-3; D gene unclear. The CDR3 runs 15 residues. Trimming took 5 bases from V and 0 from J, leaving 12 bases between them. Germline CDR1 reads MNHEY; CDR2 reads SVGAGI.

CDR3 coding DNA: TGTGCCAGCAGCCAGCAACTAGCGGTGTACCAAGAGACCCAGTACTTC. Its translation: CASSQQLAVYQETQYF. This chain connects TRBV3-1 (or the pseudogene TRBV3-2) to TRBJ2-5, with 8 positions matching TRBD2. The CDR3 length is 16 residues. Germline V CDR1 and CDR2: LGHDT, YNNKEL (reference sequence). J lost 0 bases, V lost 3 bases, and 6 bases had no gene match.

The chain couples TRBV13 to TRBJ1-2; unclear D gene. The germline CDR1 and CDR2 sequences are PRHDT and FYEKMQ (reference sequence). The CDR3 runs to 14 residues. With 2 bases removed from V and 5 bases from J, the gap between germline ends came to 12 bases. The DNA of the CDR3 is TGTGCCAGCAGCTTAAACCTTGGAGGGTATGGCTACACCTTC. Its translation is CASSLNLGGYGYTF.

This chain joins TRBV7-2 and TRBJ2-5, with D possibly TRBD2 on 6 matching bases. V was pared by 5 bases and J by 3 bases, with 19 bases between. The CDR3 runs 16 residues. CDR1 SGHTA and CDR2 FQGNSA come from the germline V gene. CDR3 region: CASSPVPLGGEETQYF. As DNA, the CDR3 is TGTGCCAGCAGCCCCGTTCCCCTCGGGGGTGAAGAGACCCAGTACTTC.

V usage is TRBV30 and J usage is TRBJ1-3; 8 bases match TRBD1. CDR3 length: 13 residues. The germline V gene encodes CDR1 GTSNPN and CDR2 SVGIG (reference sequence). V shed 1 base and J 5 bases; nucleotides not matched to a gene: 1. In nucleotides, the CDR3 is TGTGCCTGGAGTGGGACAGGGAGAAACACCATATATTTT. This sequence encodes CAWSGTGRNTIYF.

The chain uses TRBV7-9 and TRBJ1-2, with 9 bases matching TRBD1. This CDR3 has 15 amino acids. CDR1 SEHNR and CDR2 FQNEAQ come from the germline V gene (reference sequence). The junction had 12 bases not matched to a gene; V was cut back by 7 bases and J by 6 bases. The chain's CDR3 is CASNRSGQGRHGYTF. DNA of the CDR3: TGTGCCAGCAACAGGTCGGGACAGGGAAGACATGGCTACACCTTC.

This chain joins TRBV6-5 and TRBJ2-7, with TRBD1 matching 7 bases. V dropped 0 bases and J dropped 2; count of bases not matched to a gene: 4. The germline V gene encodes CDR1 MNHEY and CDR2 SVGAGI. The CDR3 runs 15 residues. CDR3 sequence reads: CASSYSTGRPYEQYV. As DNA, the CDR3 is TGTGCCAGCAGTTACTCGACAGGGCGTCCCTACGAGCAGTACGTC.

V usage is TRBV10-3 and J usage is TRBJ2-1; a possible D gene is TRBD1 (5 bases). V gave up 9 bases and J gave up 5 bases, with 14 bases separating them. This CDR3 comprises 13 residues. CDR1 and CDR2 (germline): ENHRY, SYGVKD. The CDR3 DNA follows: TGTGCCATTCGAGGAAGGGGTCACAATGAGCAGTTCTTC. Its translation: CAIRGRGHNEQFF.

The genes are TRBV28 and TRBJ2-1, with 12 bases matching TRBD2. After removal of 6 bases from V and 6 bases from J, the junction contained 6 bases not matched to a gene. Germline CDR1 is MDHEN and CDR2 is SYDVKM. The CDR3 runs 15 residues. CDR3 sequence reads: CASSFGLAGLNEQFF. CDR3 bases: TGTGCCAGCAGCTTCGGACTAGCGGGGCTCAATGAGCAGTTCTTC. The entire variable domain, with the rest obtained from reference TRBV28 and TRBJ2-1, is as follows: DVKVTQSSRYLVKRTGEKVFLECVQDMDHENMFWYRQDPGLGLRLIYFSYDVKMKEKGDIPEGYSVSREKKERFSLILESASTNQTSMYLCASSFGLAGLNEQFFGPGTRLTVL.

In this sample, this clone turned up once. The rearrangement uses TRBV7-3 and TRBJ2-5, with D perhaps TRBD2 (6 bases). Trimming stripped 2 bases from V and 1 base from J, with 11 bases between. This CDR3 has 15 amino acids. Germline V gene sequence: CDR1 SGHTA, CDR2 FQGTGA. The CDR3 loop is CASSLQGGPQETQYF. The CDR3 nucleotides read TGTGCCAGCAGCTTACAGGGAGGTCCCCAAGAGACCCAGTACTTC.